The clone carrying this TCR beta chain was observed a few times. One junction end disagrees with the germline gene, perhaps due to a read error. CDR1 is SGHTA and CDR2 is FQGNSA in the germline V gene. The CDR3 totals 8 residues. These data come from a study of blood T cell repertoires in COVID-19. About the research overall: PBMCs, B-cell-depleted T cells, or T cells provided the cDNA or gDNA that made up the material.

Original processing methods: The authors estimated nucleated cell counts from reference gene primer amplification. Sequencing was performed with immunoSEQ multiplex PCR; in TCRdb, only in-frame clones are kept and a portion is missing. V and J calls and clone size are those listed in that table; D and trimming were worked out from the DNA. The sample lists around 250,000 clones, around 87% occurring once. The chain joins TRBV7-2 to TRBJ1-1; 7 positions agree with TRBD1. The TCR comes from a woman aged 65 to 85 with active or convalescent COVID-19. The sequenced sample consisted of peripheral blood. Here the CDR3 reads CANPGGIF. The CDR3 DNA follows: TGTGCCAACCCAGGGGGGATCTTT.